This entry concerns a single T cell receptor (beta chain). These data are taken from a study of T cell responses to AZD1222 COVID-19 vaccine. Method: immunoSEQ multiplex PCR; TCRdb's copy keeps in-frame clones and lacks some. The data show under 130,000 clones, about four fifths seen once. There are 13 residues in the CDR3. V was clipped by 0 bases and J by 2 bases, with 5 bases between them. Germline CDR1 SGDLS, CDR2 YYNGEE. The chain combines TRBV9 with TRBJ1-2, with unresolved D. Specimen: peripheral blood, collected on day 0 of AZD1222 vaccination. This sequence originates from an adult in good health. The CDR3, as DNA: TGTGCCAGCAGCGTAGACCTAAACTATGGCTACACCTTC. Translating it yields CASSVDLNYGYTF.